This passage covers 23 T cell receptor beta chains from one sample sequenced in a study of identical twins. TCRdb independently ran MiXCR on the 5' RACE reads; one entry per CDR3 protein. The profile shows under 300,000 distinct CDR3 sequences, over 12% of them singletons. Sequences were obtained from memory (CD45RO+) T cells sorted from blood. These receptors originate from a young woman in good health.

This sequence joins TRBV10-3 and TRBJ1-2; D is perhaps TRBD1 (5 bases). From germline, CDR1 is ENHRY and CDR2 SYGVKD. V was shortened by 6 bases and J by 4 bases, with 24 bases between the two germline ends. This CDR3 comprises 17 residues. CDR3 bases: TGTGCCATCAGGGGTGGGAGCGTTACAGGAACAGGCTATGGCTACACCTTC. It is translated as CAIRGGSVTGTGYGYTF.

This clonotype was seen more than once but under ten times. V usage is TRBV6-1 and J usage is TRBJ1-5, with D unclear. From germline, CDR1 is MNHNS and CDR2 SASEGT. Trimming left V 3 bases short and J 0 bases short, with 9 bases between. The CDR3 runs to 15 residues. Here the CDR3 DNA reads TGTGCCAGCAGTGAGGCAGCAACTAGCAATCAGCCCCAGCATTTT. Residues: CASSEAATSNQPQHF.

This chain joins TRBV18 and TRBJ2-7; TRBD1 matches at 9 bases. The CDR3 loop spans 13 amino acids. Germline V gene sequence: CDR1 KGHSH, CDR2 LQKENI. J gave up 12 bases and V 4 bases, and 10 bases lay outside the gene matches. The CDR3 region is CASSLSRDREGYF. The CDR3 nucleotides are TGTGCCAGCTCACTCTCCCGGGACAGGGAGGGGTACTTC.

The rearrangement joins TRBV20-1 to TRBJ1-5; D unclear. The germline gives CDR1 DFQATT, CDR2 SNEGSKA (reference sequence). CDR3 length equals 13 residues. With 1 base removed from V and 0 bases from J, the gap between germline ends came to 4 bases. The CDR3 protein is CSARGPSNQPQHF. In DNA form, the CDR3 reads TGCAGTGCTAGAGGCCCTAGCAATCAGCCCCAGCATTTT.

This clonotype has only a few counts. The chain couples TRBV12-3 or TRBV12-4 to TRBJ2-1; TRBD2 matches 14 bases. CDR3 length: 15 residues. J was trimmed by 6 bases and V by 6 bases; bases with no gene match: 4. CDR3 sequence (DNA): TGTGCCAGCAGGACCGGGACTAGCGGGAGCAATGAGCAGTTCTTC. As protein: CASRTGTSGSNEQFF.

This clonotype came up a few times. The genes are TRBV5-1 and TRBJ2-6; D possibly uses TRBD1 or TRBD2 (5 bases each). The CDR3 spans 15 residues. Trimming removed 6 bases from V and 4 bases from J, with 14 bases in between. From germline, CDR1 is SGHRS and CDR2 YFSETQ. CDR3 in DNA: TGCGCCAGCACCGACTACAGGTCCGGGGCCAACGTCCTGACTTTC. It codes for CASTDYRSGANVLTF.

The sample holds many counts of this clonotype. The V and J genes are TRBV12-3 or TRBV12-4 and TRBJ2-4; TRBD1 agrees at 8 bases. The CDR3 is 16 amino acids. V dropped 5 bases and J dropped 0; count of bases not matched to a gene: 6. The CDR3 spells CASSRQGIIAKNIQYF. For the CDR3, the DNA is TGTGCCAGCAGTAGACAGGGGATAATAGCCAAAAACATTCAGTACTTC.

The chain employs TRBV12-5 and TRBJ1-1; unclear D gene. Germline values: CDR1 LGHNT, CDR2 FRNRAP. The germline V and J ends were trimmed by 3 bases and 4 bases, with 9 bases remaining between them. This CDR3 comprises 13 residues. The CDR3 reads CASGLEGGTEAFF. Written as DNA, the CDR3 is TGTGCTAGTGGTTTAGAGGGAGGCACTGAAGCTTTCTTT.

This clonotype was seen ten or more times. This chain connects TRBV5-5 to TRBJ2-7; TRBD1 matches at 7 bases. Trimming took 3 bases from V and 3 from J; bases not matched to a gene: 3. Germline CDR1 is SGHKS and CDR2 is YYEKEE (reference sequence). The CDR3 extends over 13 amino acids. The CDR3 DNA follows: TGTGCCAGCAGCTACACAGGGGACTACGAGCAGTACTTC. This translates into CASSYTGDYEQYF.

This clonotype appeared a few times. This chain uses TRBV27 with TRBJ2-7; TRBD1 matches 11 bases. J lost 6 bases, V lost 0 bases, and 1 base had no gene match. The CDR3 covers 14 residues. Germline V gene lookup returns CDR1 MNHEY and CDR2 SMNVEV (reference sequence). The CDR3 region has the DNA TGTGCCAGCAGTTTATCTGGACAGGGGGCCGAGCAGTACTTC. Translation: CASSLSGQGAEQYF.

This sequence joins TRBV3-1 and TRBJ2-2, with D possibly being TRBD2 (5 bases). Looked up from germline, CDR1 is LGHDT and CDR2 is YNNKEL (reference sequence). The CDR3 contains 14 residues. V gave up 3 bases and J gave up 2 bases, with 7 bases separating them. CDR3 coding DNA: TGTGCCAGCAGCCAGCGGGCTAACACCGGGGAGCTGTTTTTT. Amino acid sequence: CASSQRANTGELFF.

The genes are TRBV10-3 and TRBJ2-5, with 7 bases aligning to TRBD1. This CDR3 is 15 amino acids long. J was trimmed by 9 bases and V by 4 bases; bases with no gene match: 14. Per the germline V gene, CDR1 is ENHRY and CDR2 is SYGVKD. In nucleotides, the CDR3 is TGTGCCATCAGTGCGATAGGTAGGGGGCAGTTGCCCCAGTACTTC. Translation gives CAISAIGRGQLPQYF.

This clonotype was counted a few times. The chain has TRBV4-1 and TRBJ2-1; unclear D gene. V was cut by 3 bases and J by 11 bases, with 14 bases left in between. This CDR3 comprises 13 residues. Germline V gene data show CDR1 as MGHRA and CDR2 as YSYEKL. The chain's CDR3 is CASSQLLGLQQFF. CDR3 DNA: TGCGCCAGCAGCCAGCTCCTTGGGCTCCAGCAGTTCTTC.

The chain couples TRBV12-3 or TRBV12-4 to TRBJ2-3; 10 bases fit TRBD2. V lost 3 bases, J lost 5 bases, and 11 bases stayed unmatched. CDR3 length equals 17 residues. The CDR3 DNA sequence: TGTGCCAGCAGTTTCTTCCGGCTAGCGGGAGATGGAGATACGCAGTATTTT. It translates to CASSFFRLAGDGDTQYF.

This clonotype was picked up a small number of times. The genes are TRBV30 and TRBJ2-2; perhaps D is TRBD1 or TRBD2 (5 bases each). Germline V gene lookup returns CDR1 GTSNPN and CDR2 SVGIG (reference sequence). V lost 0 bases, J lost 4 bases, and 6 bases lay in between. The CDR3 contains 13 residues. CDR3 loop: CAWSVGVTGELFF. The CDR3, as DNA: TGTGCCTGGAGTGTGGGGGTCACCGGGGAGCTGTTTTTT.

In its sample, this clonotype was seen a few times. The chain employs TRBV11-3 and TRBJ1-1, with D hard to call. The CDR3 runs to 14 residues. CDR1 and CDR2 (germline): SGHNT, YENEEA. The V and J ends lost 3 bases and 4 bases respectively, with 12 bases between them. CDR3 residues: CASSFSNRGTEAFF. The CDR3 region has the DNA TGTGCCAGCAGCTTTTCAAACCGGGGCACTGAAGCTTTCTTT.

The J gene is TRBJ1-1, the V gene TRBV5-1, with a possible D match to TRBD1 (5 bases). The CDR3 length is 14 residues. V lost 2 bases and J lost 4, with 12 bases in between. Germline V gives CDR1 SGHRS, CDR2 YFSETQ. In nucleotides, the CDR3 is TGCGCCAGCAGCTTTCACGGGGCTGGCACTGAAGCTTTCTTT. It codes for CASSFHGAGTEAFF.

The V call is TRBV11-2, the J call TRBJ2-1; D is possibly TRBD2 (5 bases). The germline CDR1 and CDR2 sequences are SGHAT and FQNNGV. The CDR3 sequence is 16 residues long. Deletions cut 2 bases from V and 5 bases from J, with 16 bases between. This CDR3 reads CASSLLGIAHHNEQFF. CDR3 DNA: TGTGCCAGCAGCTTACTTGGGATAGCGCACCACAATGAGCAGTTCTTC.

This clonotype was picked up a small number of times. The chain uses TRBV9 and TRBJ2-5, with 15 bases fitting TRBD2. The CDR3 is 18 amino acids. After removal of 1 base from V and 1 base from J, the junction contained 5 bases not matched to a gene. The germline CDR1 and CDR2 sequences are SGDLS and YYNGEE. The CDR3 protein is CASSVKGLAGGIQETQYF. The CDR3 DNA reads TGTGCCAGCAGCGTAAAGGGACTAGCGGGGGGTATCCAAGAGACCCAGTACTTC.

This clonotype was detected only a few times. The J gene is TRBJ1-3, the V gene TRBV6-6, with D unclear. Trimming removed 8 bases at V and 8 bases at J, with 7 bases between. CDR1 is MNHNY and CDR2 is SVGAGI in the germline V gene (reference sequence). This CDR3 has 10 residues. CDR3 protein: CASSAYTIYF. As DNA, the CDR3 is TGTGCCAGCTCGGCTTACACCATATATTTT.

The table lists this clonotype with many counts. The gene calls are TRBV7-9 and TRBJ2-1; unclear D gene. V was clipped by 8 bases and J by 8 bases, with 16 bases between them. Germline values: CDR1 SEHNR, CDR2 FQNEAQ (reference sequence). This CDR3 comprises 13 residues. Here the CDR3 DNA reads TGTGCCAGCCAGGATGTGGGTTTCGATGAGCAGTTCTTC. Its translation is CASQDVGFDEQFF.

A few counts support this clonotype. The gene calls are TRBV20-1 and TRBJ2-3; 13 bases align to TRBD2. Per germline, CDR1 DFQATT and CDR2 SNEGSKA (reference sequence). The CDR3 spans 16 residues. Trimming took 6 bases from V and 4 from J; bases not matched to a gene: 10. The CDR3 loop reads CSAKPLAGGPSDTQYF. Here the CDR3 DNA reads TGCAGTGCCAAGCCACTAGCGGGAGGGCCCTCAGATACGCAGTATTTT.

This clonotype has just a few counts. The chain recombines TRBV5-6 with TRBJ2-5; 9 bases are shared with TRBD2. This CDR3 contains 14 residues. Germline values: CDR1 SGHDT, CDR2 YYEEEE. Trimming at V came to 5 bases and at J to 5 bases, leaving 7 bases not matched to a gene. CDR3 in DNA: TGTGCCAGCAGTCATAGCGGGAGAGGGGAGACCCAGTACTTC. Encoded protein: CASSHSGRGETQYF.